These T cell receptor beta chains were read from a single sample in a study of cytomegalovirus exposure and HLA in healthy donors. Sequenced by immunoSEQ multiplex PCR; TCRdb stores in-frame clones only, minus some. The sample lists around 150,000 clones, approximately 70% seen once, with around 6.9% in the top ten. The sample consisted of PBMCs. The source is a man aged 40-55 years in good health and CMV-seropositive. Both conserved end residues are part of each CDR3. Fields, in order: J gene, clone size, V gene, D gene, CDR3 DNA, CDR3 protein. The D gene is left open where the match is weak. Some rows mark clone size as missing; the rest say once, few, many or name a class of expanded clone.

J: TRBJ2-1
size: NA
V: TRBV7-9
D: TRBD2
DNA: TGTGCCAGCAGCTCAAATAGCGGGGGGGTGAGGGAGCAGTTCTTC
CDR3: CASSSNSGGVREQFF

J: TRBJ2-6
size: once
V: TRBV13
D: TRBD1
DNA: TGTGCCAGCAGCTTGAACAGGGGTAATGCTGGGGCCAACGTCCTGACTTTC
CDR3: CASSLNRGNAGANVLTF

J: TRBJ1-5
size: NA
V: TRBV6-6
D: NA
DNA: TGTGCCAGCAGTTACTCGGGGGGTGACAATCAGCCCCAGCATTTT
CDR3: CASSYSGGDNQPQHF

J: TRBJ1-1
size: NA
V: TRBV5-4
D: NA
DNA: TGTGCCAGCAGCTTGGCCAAGCTGGGGGGAGGAACTTTCTTT
CDR3: CASSLAKLGGGTFF

J: TRBJ2-5
size: NA
V: TRBV6-5
D: TRBD1
DNA: TGTGCCAGCAGTAGCCCCGACAGGGTTGGAGAGACCCAGTACTTC
CDR3: CASSSPDRVGETQYF

J: TRBJ1-4
size: NA
V: TRBV5-1
D: NA
DNA: TGCGCCAGCAGCTTAAGGGGCGCCGAGACTGAAAAACTGTTTTTT
CDR3: CASSLRGAETEKLFF

J: TRBJ1-2
size: few
V: TRBV14
D: TRBD1
DNA: TGTGCCAGCAGCCAAGATCCGGGACAGTTCTATGGCTACACCTTC
CDR3: CASSQDPGQFYGYTF

J: TRBJ1-5
size: NA
V: TRBV6-5
D: NA
DNA: TGTGCCAGCAGTTACTCGGACACCCCAGATCAGCCCCAGCATTTT
CDR3: CASSYSDTPDQPQHF

J: TRBJ2-1
size: NA
V: TRBV5-1
D: TRBD2
DNA: TGCGCCAGCAGCACCAAGCGGGGTCCCTACAATGAGCAGTTCTTC
CDR3: CASSTKRGPYNEQFF

J: TRBJ1-2
size: NA
V: TRBV14
D: TRBD1
DNA: TGTGCCAGCAGCCAACCCACAGGGGGAGGCTACACCTTC
CDR3: CASSQPTGGGYTF

J: TRBJ1-2
size: NA
V: TRBV27
D: TRBD1
DNA: TGTGCCAGCAGTTCGGGACAGCGCTATGGCTACACCTTC
CDR3: CASSSGQRYGYTF

J: TRBJ2-2
size: NA
V: TRBV7-8
D: NA
DNA: TGTGCCAGCAGCCTACCGTCAGGGTGGAACACCGGGGAGCTGTTTTTT
CDR3: CASSLPSGWNTGELFF

J: TRBJ2-7
size: NA
V: TRBV7-8
D: TRBD2
DNA: TGTGCCAGCAGCTTAGGATCTAGCGGGAAAAACGAGCAGTACTTC
CDR3: CASSLGSSGKNEQYF

J: TRBJ2-3
size: few
V: TRBV9
D: NA
DNA: TGTGCCAGCAGCGTAGAGGGGCAGGACACAGATACGCAGTATTTT
CDR3: CASSVEGQDTDTQYF

J: TRBJ2-3
size: NA
V: TRBV19
D: TRBD1
DNA: TGTGCCAGCCAAGCACAGGGGACCTCGGGTACGCAGTATTTT
CDR3: CASQAQGTSGTQYF

J: TRBJ2-1
size: NA
V: TRBV5-4
D: NA
DNA: TGTGCCAGCAGGGGCAGAAAAAATGAGCAGTTCTTC
CDR3: CASRGRKNEQFF

J: TRBJ1-2
size: NA
V: TRBV9
D: NA
DNA: TGTGCCAGCAGCGTAGCTAGAGGTTATGGCTACACCTTC
CDR3: CASSVARGYGYTF

J: TRBJ1-1
size: NA
V: TRBV6-6
D: TRBD1
DNA: TGTGCCAGCAGGCACGGACAGGGGGCGAACACTGAAGCTTTCTTT
CDR3: CASRHGQGANTEAFF

J: TRBJ2-7
size: NA
V: TRBV13
D: TRBD1
DNA: TGTGCCAGCAGCTACAGGGGATACGAGCAGTACTTC
CDR3: CASSYRGYEQYF

J: TRBJ2-6
size: NA
V: TRBV10-3
D: TRBD2
DNA: TGTGCCATCAGTCCATCGGGGGGGGCGGCGGGGGCCAACGTCCTGACTTTC
CDR3: CAISPSGGAAGANVLTF

J: TRBJ1-2
size: NA
V: TRBV4-1
D: TRBD1
DNA: TGCGCCAGCAGCCATGGGACAGGGCTAGCTAACTATGGCTACACCTTC
CDR3: CASSHGTGLANYGYTF

J: TRBJ1-5
size: NA
V: TRBV19
D: NA
DNA: TGTGCCAGTAGTGCCCCTGCCAGGGCCAATCAGCCCCAGCATTTT
CDR3: CASSAPARANQPQHF